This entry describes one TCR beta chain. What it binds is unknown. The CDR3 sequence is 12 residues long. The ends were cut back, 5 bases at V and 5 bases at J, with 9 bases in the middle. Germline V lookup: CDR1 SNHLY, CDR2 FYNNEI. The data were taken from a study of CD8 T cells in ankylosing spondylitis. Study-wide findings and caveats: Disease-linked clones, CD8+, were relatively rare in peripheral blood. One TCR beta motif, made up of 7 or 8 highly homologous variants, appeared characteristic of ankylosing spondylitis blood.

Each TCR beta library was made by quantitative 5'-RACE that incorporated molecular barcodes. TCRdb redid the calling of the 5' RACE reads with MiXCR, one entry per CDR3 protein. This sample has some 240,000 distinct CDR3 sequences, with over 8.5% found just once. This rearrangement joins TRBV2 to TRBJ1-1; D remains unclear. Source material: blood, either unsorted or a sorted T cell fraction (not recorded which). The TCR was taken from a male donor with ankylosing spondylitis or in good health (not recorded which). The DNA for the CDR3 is TGTGCCAGCAGTAGGACTCCAACTGAAGCTTTCTTT. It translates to CASSRTPTEAFF. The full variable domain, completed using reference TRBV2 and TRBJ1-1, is EPEVTQTPSHQVTQMGQEVILRCVPISNHLYFYWYRQILGQKVEFLVSFYNNEISEKSEIFDDQFSVERPDGSNFTLKIRSTKLEDSAMYFCASSRTPTEAFFGQGTRLTVV.